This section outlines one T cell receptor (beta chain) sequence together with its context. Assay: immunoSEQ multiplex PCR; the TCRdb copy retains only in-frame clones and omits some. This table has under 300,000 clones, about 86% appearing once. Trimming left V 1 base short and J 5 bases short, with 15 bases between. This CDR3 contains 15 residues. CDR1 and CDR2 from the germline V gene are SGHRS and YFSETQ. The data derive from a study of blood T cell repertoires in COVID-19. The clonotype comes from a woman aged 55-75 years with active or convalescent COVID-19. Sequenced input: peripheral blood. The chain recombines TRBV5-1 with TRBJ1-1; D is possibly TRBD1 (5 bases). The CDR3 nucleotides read TGCGCCAGCAGCTTGAACCCGGGACGGGGGACTGAAGCTTTCTTT. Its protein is CASSLNPGRGTEAFF.